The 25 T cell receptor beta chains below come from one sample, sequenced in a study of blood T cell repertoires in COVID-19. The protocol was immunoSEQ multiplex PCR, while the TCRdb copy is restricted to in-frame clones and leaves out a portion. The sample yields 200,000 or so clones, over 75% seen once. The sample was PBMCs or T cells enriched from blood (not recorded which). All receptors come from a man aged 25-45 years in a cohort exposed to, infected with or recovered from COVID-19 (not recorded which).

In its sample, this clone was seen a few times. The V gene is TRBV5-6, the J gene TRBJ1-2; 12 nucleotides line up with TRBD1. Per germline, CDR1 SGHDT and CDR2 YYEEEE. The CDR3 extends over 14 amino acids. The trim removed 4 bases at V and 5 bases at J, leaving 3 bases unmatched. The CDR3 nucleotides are TGTGCCAGCAGCCGGGACAGGGGGCCTTATGGCTACACCTTC. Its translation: CASSRDRGPYGYTF.

Here the CDR3 reads CASSHRGPTDTQYF. CDR3 coding DNA: TGTGCCAGCAGCCACAGGGGGCCCACAGATACGCAGTATTTT. The V call is TRBV28, the J call TRBJ2-3, with 9 bases lining up with TRBD1. Germline V lookup: CDR1 MDHEN, CDR2 SYDVKM. With 6 bases clipped from V and 2 bases from J, the junction kept 3 bases outside the gene matches. CDR3 length: 14 residues.

CDR3 nucleotide sequence: TGCGCCAGCAGCTTTGGGAGGACAGGAAGCACTGAAGCTTTCTTT. Translating it yields CASSFGRTGSTEAFF. The V gene is TRBV5-1, the J gene TRBJ1-1; 7 bases are a match to TRBD1. The CDR3 is 15 amino acids. The V gene end was trimmed by 2 bases and the J gene end by 4 bases; junction bases not matched to a gene: 8. Germline lookup yields CDR1 SGHRS and CDR2 YFSETQ.

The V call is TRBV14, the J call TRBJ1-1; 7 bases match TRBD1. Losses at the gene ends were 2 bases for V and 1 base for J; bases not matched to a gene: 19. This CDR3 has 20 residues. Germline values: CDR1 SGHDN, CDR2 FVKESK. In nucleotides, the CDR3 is TGTGCCAGCAGCCAATCCTGGAATGCGAACAGGGGTTCAGGGAACACTGAAGCTTTCTTT. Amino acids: CASSQSWNANRGSGNTEAFF. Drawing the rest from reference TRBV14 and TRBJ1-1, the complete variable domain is EAGVTQFPSHSVIEKGQTVTLRCDPISGHDNLYWYRRVMGKEIKFLLHFVKESKQDESGMPNNRFLAERTGGTYSTLKVQPAELEDSGVYFCASSQSWNANRGSGNTEAFFGQGTRLTVV.

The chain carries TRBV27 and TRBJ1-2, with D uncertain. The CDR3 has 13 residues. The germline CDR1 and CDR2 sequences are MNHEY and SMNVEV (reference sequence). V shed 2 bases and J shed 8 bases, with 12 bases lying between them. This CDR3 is CASSLIPEEGYTF. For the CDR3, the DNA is TGTGCCAGCAGTTTAATTCCGGAGGAAGGCTACACCTTC.

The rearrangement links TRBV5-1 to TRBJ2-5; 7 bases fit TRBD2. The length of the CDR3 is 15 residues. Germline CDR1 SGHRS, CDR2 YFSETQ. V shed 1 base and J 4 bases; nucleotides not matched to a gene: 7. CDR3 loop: CASSLSGARGETQYF. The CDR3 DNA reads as TGCGCCAGCAGCTTGAGCGGGGCGCGTGGAGAGACCCAGTACTTC.

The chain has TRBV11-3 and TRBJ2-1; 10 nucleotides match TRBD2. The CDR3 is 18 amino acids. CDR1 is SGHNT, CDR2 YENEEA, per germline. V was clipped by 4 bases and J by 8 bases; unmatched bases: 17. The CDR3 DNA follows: TGTGCCAGCAGCTCCACTCATACAGCGGGAGGGAACGTCGATGAGCAGTTCTTC. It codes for CASSSTHTAGGNVDEQFF.

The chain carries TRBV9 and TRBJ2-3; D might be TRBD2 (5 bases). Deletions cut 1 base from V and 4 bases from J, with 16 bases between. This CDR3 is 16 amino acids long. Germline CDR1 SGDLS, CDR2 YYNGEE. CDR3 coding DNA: TGTGCCAGCAGCGTATTCAGCGGTCTTCCTCCAGATACGCAGTATTTT. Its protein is CASSVFSGLPPDTQYF.

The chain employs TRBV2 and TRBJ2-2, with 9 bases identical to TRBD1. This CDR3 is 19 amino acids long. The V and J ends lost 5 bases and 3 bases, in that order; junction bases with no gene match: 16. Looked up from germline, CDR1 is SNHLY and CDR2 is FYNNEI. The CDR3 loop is CASSLNPKRTGVHTGELFF. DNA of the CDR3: TGTGCCAGCAGTCTCAATCCGAAAAGGACAGGGGTACACACCGGGGAGCTGTTTTTT. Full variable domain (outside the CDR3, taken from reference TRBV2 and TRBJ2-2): EPEVTQTPSHQVTQMGQEVILRCVPISNHLYFYWYRQILGQKVEFLVSFYNNEISEKSEIFDDQFSVERPDGSNFTLKIRSTKLEDSAMYFCASSLNPKRTGVHTGELFFGEGSRLTVL.

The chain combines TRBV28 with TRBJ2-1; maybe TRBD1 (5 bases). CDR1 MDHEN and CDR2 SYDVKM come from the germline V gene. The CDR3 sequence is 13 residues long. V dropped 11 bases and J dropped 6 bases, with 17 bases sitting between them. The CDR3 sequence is CAGAGGLLNEQFF. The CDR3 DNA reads TGTGCCGGGGCCGGTGGTTTACTCAATGAGCAGTTCTTC.

The CDR3 nucleotides are TGCGCCAGCAGCTTGGGGGATCTAAGACAGTACGAGCAGTTCTTC. Protein sequence: CASSLGDLRQYEQFF. This chain connects TRBV5-1 to TRBJ2-1; D may be TRBD1 (5 bases). Trimming removed 0 bases at V and 10 bases at J, with 17 bases between. Germline V gene data show CDR1 as SGHRS and CDR2 as YFSETQ. This CDR3 region has 15 residues.

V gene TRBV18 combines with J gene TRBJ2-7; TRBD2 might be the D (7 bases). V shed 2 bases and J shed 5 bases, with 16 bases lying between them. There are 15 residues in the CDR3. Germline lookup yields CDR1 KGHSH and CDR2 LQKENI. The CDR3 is CASSPWGGKGNEQYF. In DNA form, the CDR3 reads TGTGCCAGCTCACCATGGGGGGGCAAGGGCAACGAGCAGTACTTC. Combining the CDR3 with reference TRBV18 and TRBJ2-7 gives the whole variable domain NAGVMQNPRHLVRRRGQEARLRCSPMKGHSHVYWYRQLPEEGLKFMVYLQKENIIDESGMPKERFSAEFPKEGPSILRIQQVVRGDSAAYFCASSPWGGKGNEQYFGPGTRLTVT.

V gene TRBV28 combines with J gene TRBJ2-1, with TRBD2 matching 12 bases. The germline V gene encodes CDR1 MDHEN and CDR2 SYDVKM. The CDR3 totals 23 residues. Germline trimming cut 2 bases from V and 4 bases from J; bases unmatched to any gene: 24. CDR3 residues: CASSLGLAGNPSIPDLKYNEQFF. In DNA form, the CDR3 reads TGTGCCAGCAGTTTAGGACTAGCGGGGAACCCATCAATCCCCGACTTAAAATACAATGAGCAGTTCTTC.

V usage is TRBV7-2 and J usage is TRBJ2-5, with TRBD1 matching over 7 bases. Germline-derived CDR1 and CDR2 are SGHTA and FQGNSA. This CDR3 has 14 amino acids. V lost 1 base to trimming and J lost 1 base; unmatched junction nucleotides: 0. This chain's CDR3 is CASSLGTGQETQYF. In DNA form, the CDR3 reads TGTGCCAGCAGCTTAGGGACAGGCCAAGAGACCCAGTACTTC.

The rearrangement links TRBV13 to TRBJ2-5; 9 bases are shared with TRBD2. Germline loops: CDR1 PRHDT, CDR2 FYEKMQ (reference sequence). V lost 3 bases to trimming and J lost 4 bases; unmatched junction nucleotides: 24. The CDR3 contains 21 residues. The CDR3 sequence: CASSFLVSSGEVQEKRETQYF. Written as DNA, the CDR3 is TGTGCCAGCAGCTTTCTGGTATCTAGCGGGGAGGTCCAAGAAAAAAGAGAGACCCAGTACTTC.

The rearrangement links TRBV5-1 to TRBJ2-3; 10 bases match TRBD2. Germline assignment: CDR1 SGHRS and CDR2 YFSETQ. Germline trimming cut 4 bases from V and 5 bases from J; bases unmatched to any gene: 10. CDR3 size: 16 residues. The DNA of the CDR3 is TGCGCCAGCAGCCCCCCCGGGACTAGCGTGGTAGATACGCAGTATTTT. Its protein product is CASSPPGTSVVDTQYF.

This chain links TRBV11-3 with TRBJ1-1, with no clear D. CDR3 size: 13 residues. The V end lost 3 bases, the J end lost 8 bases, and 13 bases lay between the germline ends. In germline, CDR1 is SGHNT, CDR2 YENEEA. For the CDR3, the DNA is TGTGCCAGCAGCTTGAGTCAGCGGGCCGAAGCTTTCTTT. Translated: CASSLSQRAEAFF.

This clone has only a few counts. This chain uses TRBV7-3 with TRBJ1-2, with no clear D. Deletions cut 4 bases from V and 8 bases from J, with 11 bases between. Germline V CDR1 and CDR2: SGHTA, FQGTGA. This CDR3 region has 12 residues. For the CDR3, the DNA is TGTGCCAGCAGCTCCAGGTCTGGGGGCTACACCTTC. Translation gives CASSSRSGGYTF.

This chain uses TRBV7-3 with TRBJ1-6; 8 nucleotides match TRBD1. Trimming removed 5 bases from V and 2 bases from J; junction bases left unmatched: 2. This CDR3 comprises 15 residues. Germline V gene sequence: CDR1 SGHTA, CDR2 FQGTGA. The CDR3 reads CASSEGQAYNSPLHF. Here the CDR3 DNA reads TGTGCCAGCAGCGAGGGACAGGCCTATAATTCACCCCTCCACTTT.

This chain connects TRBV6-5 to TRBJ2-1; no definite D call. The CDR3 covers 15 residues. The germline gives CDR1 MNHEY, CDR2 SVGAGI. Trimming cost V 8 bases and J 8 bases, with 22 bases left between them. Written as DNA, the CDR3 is TGTGCCAGCTATTCAACCGGAACTACCTCGTATGAGCAGTTCTTC. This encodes CASYSTGTTSYEQFF.

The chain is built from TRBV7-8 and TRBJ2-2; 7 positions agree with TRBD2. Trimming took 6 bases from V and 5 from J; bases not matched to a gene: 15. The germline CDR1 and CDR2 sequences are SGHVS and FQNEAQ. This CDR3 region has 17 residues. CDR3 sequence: CASRVQHLAESTGELFF. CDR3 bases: TGTGCCAGCAGGGTACAGCATCTAGCGGAGTCTACCGGGGAGCTGTTTTTT.

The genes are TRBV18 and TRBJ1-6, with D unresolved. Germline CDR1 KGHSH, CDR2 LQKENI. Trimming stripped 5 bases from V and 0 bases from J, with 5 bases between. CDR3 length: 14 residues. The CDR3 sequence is CASSGSSYNSPLHF. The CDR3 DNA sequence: TGTGCCAGCTCAGGCAGCTCCTATAATTCACCCCTCCACTTT. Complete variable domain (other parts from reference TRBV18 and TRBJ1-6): NAGVMQNPRHLVRRRGQEARLRCSPMKGHSHVYWYRQLPEEGLKFMVYLQKENIIDESGMPKERFSAEFPKEGPSILRIQQVVRGDSAAYFCASSGSSYNSPLHFGNGTRLTVT.

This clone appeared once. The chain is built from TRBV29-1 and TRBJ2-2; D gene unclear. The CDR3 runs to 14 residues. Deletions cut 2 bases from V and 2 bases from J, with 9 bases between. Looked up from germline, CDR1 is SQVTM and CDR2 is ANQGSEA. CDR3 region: CSVELDINTGELFF. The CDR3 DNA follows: TGCAGCGTTGAACTCGACATTAACACCGGGGAGCTGTTTTTT.

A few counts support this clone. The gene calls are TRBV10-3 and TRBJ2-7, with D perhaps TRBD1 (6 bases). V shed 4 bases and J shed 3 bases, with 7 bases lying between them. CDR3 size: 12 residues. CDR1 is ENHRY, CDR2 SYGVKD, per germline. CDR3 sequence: CAISGTDYEQYF. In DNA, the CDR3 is TGTGCCATCAGTGGGACAGACTACGAGCAGTACTTC.

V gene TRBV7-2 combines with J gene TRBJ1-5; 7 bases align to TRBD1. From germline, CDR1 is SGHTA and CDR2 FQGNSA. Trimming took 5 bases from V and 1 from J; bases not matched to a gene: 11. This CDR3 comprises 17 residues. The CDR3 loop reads CASSHQGGHQSNQPQHF. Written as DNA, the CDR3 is TGTGCCAGCAGCCATCAGGGGGGACACCAAAGCAATCAGCCCCAGCATTTT.